These 27 T cell receptor beta chains originate from one sample sequenced in a study of T cell clonotyping in hematopoietic cell transplantation. Libraries were prepared by immunoSEQ multiplex PCR; TCRdb keeps only in-frame clonotypes and omits some of them. The profile shows about 16,000 clones, approximately 85% of them singletons. The sequencing input was peripheral blood mononuclear cells. The receptors shown here come from a woman between 35 and 50 years old in good health. Some clones in this sample may be carry-over from other donors' samples.

This chain links TRBV5-6 with TRBJ1-1, with D maybe TRBD1 (6 bases). V lost 4 bases and J lost 4, with 14 bases in between. Germline CDR1 SGHDT, CDR2 YYEEEE. The CDR3 runs 14 residues. CDR3 coding DNA: TGTGCCAGCAGCGGGGACACCGGGGTCACTGAAGCTTTCTTT. Translation: CASSGDTGVTEAFF. The complete variable domain, with remaining parts taken from reference TRBV5-6 and TRBJ1-1, reads DAGVTQSPTHLIKTRGQQVTLRCSPKSGHDTVSWYQQALGQGPQFIFQYYEEEERQRGNFPDRFSGHQFPNYSSELNVNALLLGDSALYLCASSGDTGVTEAFFGQGTRLTVV.

V usage is TRBV7-2 and J usage is TRBJ2-3, with a possible D match to TRBD1 (5 bases). The CDR3 totals 18 residues. CDR1 and CDR2 (germline): SGHTA, FQGNSA. The V gene lost 1 base and the J gene lost 5 bases, with 22 bases spanning the gap. Written as DNA, the CDR3 is TGTGCCAGCAGCTTAGACCTCCCCGGGCAGGGAAGTCGAGATACGCAGTATTTT. Protein sequence: CASSLDLPGQGSRDTQYF.

This clone was seen more than once but under ten times. The gene calls are TRBV6-5 and TRBJ2-5, with 8 bases identical to TRBD1. CDR3 size: 14 residues. The germline CDR1 and CDR2 sequences are MNHEY and SVGAGI. Trimming cost V 5 bases and J 5 bases; bases outside gene matches: 7. The DNA for the CDR3 is TGTGCCAGCAGTAAGCGGACAGGGTGGGAGACCCAGTACTTC. Its protein is CASSKRTGWETQYF.

V is TRBV2 and J is TRBJ2-6; D might be TRBD1 (6 bases). The CDR3 length is 17 residues. Trimming stripped 7 bases from V and 0 bases from J, with 16 bases between. The germline gives CDR1 SNHLY, CDR2 FYNNEI. This CDR3 is CASTGRGGNSGANVLTF. For the CDR3, the DNA is TGTGCCAGCACGGGCAGGGGTGGAAACTCTGGGGCCAACGTCCTGACTTTC.

This clone was observed a single time. This chain links TRBV6-9 with TRBJ1-2; maybe TRBD1 (6 bases). The CDR3 extends over 14 amino acids. V lost 7 bases and J 7 bases, leaving 19 bases between the germline ends. The germline V gene encodes CDR1 MNHGY and CDR2 SVAAGI. The CDR3 region has the DNA TGTGCCAGCACCCTCCGGGACACTTCCTCTGGCTACACCTTC. It is translated as CASTLRDTSSGYTF.

This chain connects TRBV5-4 to TRBJ2-3, with 8 nucleotides matching TRBD1. This CDR3 has 16 amino acids. The ends lost 3 bases at V and 1 base at J; junction bases unmatched: 7. Germline CDR1 is SGHNT and CDR2 is YYREEE (reference sequence). The CDR3: CASSYRQGAGTDTQYF. The CDR3 DNA sequence: TGTGCCAGCAGCTATCGTCAGGGGGCAGGCACAGATACGCAGTATTTT.

V is TRBV5-6 and J is TRBJ1-2, with 7 positions matching TRBD1. Unmatched junction bases numbered 9, after V lost 5 bases and J lost 8 bases. This CDR3 comprises 13 residues. Germline V gene lookup returns CDR1 SGHDT and CDR2 YYEEEE. The CDR3 coding sequence is TGTGCCAGCAGGGTCACAGGGGCGAGGGGCTACACCTTC. Its translation: CASRVTGARGYTF.

This clone was observed a few times. The V call is TRBV4-2, the J call TRBJ2-7; D is undetermined. Trimming cost V 3 bases and J 3 bases, with 6 bases left between them. This CDR3 is built from 12 residues. From germline, CDR1 is LGHNA and CDR2 YNFKEQ. The DNA of the CDR3 is TGTGCCAGCAGCCAGGGAAACTACGAGCAGTACTTC. As protein: CASSQGNYEQYF.

The V call is TRBV27, the J call TRBJ1-2, with D unresolved. Germline CDR1 MNHEY, CDR2 SMNVEV (reference sequence). The CDR3 totals 15 residues. V shed 5 bases and J shed 0 bases, with 13 bases lying between them. CDR3 nucleotide sequence: TGTGCCAGCAGTCCCGAACGTCAAGCTAACTATGGCTACACCTTC. The encoded protein is CASSPERQANYGYTF.

The genes are TRBV7-9 and TRBJ1-2; the match to TRBD1 covers 7 bases. J gave up 1 base and V 1 base, and 6 bases lay outside the gene matches. The CDR3 runs 16 residues. Germline V gene sequence: CDR1 SEHNR, CDR2 FQNEAQ (reference sequence). CDR3 in DNA: TGTGCCAGCAGCTTAGTTAACAGGGGTCTTAACTATGGCTACACCTTC. As protein: CASSLVNRGLNYGYTF. Combining the CDR3 with reference TRBV7-9 and TRBJ1-2 gives the whole variable domain DTGVSQNPRHKITKRGQNVTFRCDPISEHNRLYWYRQTLGQGPEFLTYFQNEAQLEKSRLLSDRFSAERPKGSFSTLEIQRTEQGDSAMYLCASSLVNRGLNYGYTFGSGTRLTVV.

The chain links TRBV9 to TRBJ1-2; possibly TRBD1 for D (6 bases). Germline V lookup: CDR1 SGDLS, CDR2 YYNGEE. This CDR3 comprises 13 residues. The V gene lost 3 bases and the J gene lost 4 bases, with 10 bases spanning the gap. CDR3 residues: CASSAEGGYGYTF. CDR3 coding DNA: TGTGCCAGCAGCGCGGAAGGGGGCTATGGCTACACCTTC.

V usage is TRBV4-1 and J usage is TRBJ1-2; TRBD1 matches 7 bases. This CDR3 comprises 16 residues. With 4 bases clipped from V and 2 bases from J, the junction kept 10 bases outside the gene matches. Germline CDR1 reads MGHRA; CDR2 reads YSYEKL. The CDR3, as DNA: TGCGCCAGCAGCCTCTCAGGGGAGGGGGCAAACTATGGCTACACCTTC. It specifies CASSLSGEGANYGYTF.

V and J are TRBV28 and TRBJ1-1; D remains unclear. The germline V gene has CDR1 MDHEN and CDR2 SYDVKM. The CDR3 is made up of 12 amino acids. The V and J ends lost 7 bases and 0 bases respectively, with 6 bases between them. The CDR3 region has the DNA TGTGCCAGCAAGCCCTTGAACACTGAAGCTTTCTTT. Protein product: CASKPLNTEAFF.

V is TRBV28 and J is TRBJ1-5; 9 bases match TRBD1. V was pared by 2 bases and J by 3 bases, with 2 bases of the junction left unmatched. This CDR3 is 15 amino acids long. Germline V gives CDR1 MDHEN, CDR2 SYDVKM. CDR3 sequence (DNA): TGTGCCAGCAGTTTAGGGACAGGGAACAATCAGCCCCAGCATTTT. Protein product: CASSLGTGNNQPQHF.

This clone appeared a single time. This chain joins TRBV19 and TRBJ1-3; D not certain. This CDR3 spans 15 amino acids. Trimming stripped 1 base from V and 0 bases from J, with 7 bases between. Germline CDR1 is LNHDA and CDR2 is SQIVND (reference sequence). The CDR3 coding sequence is TGTGCCAGTAGTATAGGACTGACCTCTGGAAACACCATATATTTT. This translates into CASSIGLTSGNTIYF.

CDR3 amino acids: CASSLDGSQPQHF. In DNA form, the CDR3 reads TGTGCCAGCAGCTTAGACGGCAGCCAGCCCCAGCATTTT. V and J are TRBV7-6 and TRBJ1-5; D gene unclear. Looked up from germline, CDR1 is SGHVS and CDR2 is FNYEAQ. Trimming stripped 1 base from V and 7 bases from J, with 8 bases between. CDR3 length equals 13 residues.

This chain connects TRBV6-5 to TRBJ1-2, with TRBD1 matching over 8 bases. The V and J ends lost 2 bases and 7 bases, in that order; junction bases with no gene match: 3. Germline values: CDR1 MNHEY, CDR2 SVGAGI. The CDR3 is 13 amino acids. CDR3 DNA sequence: TGTGCCAGCAGTTACACAGGGGGGGGTGGCTACACCTTC. Translated: CASSYTGGGGYTF.

The chain is built from TRBV12-5 and TRBJ2-7; 12 nucleotides align to TRBD2. Germline CDR1 and CDR2: LGHNT and FRNRAP. The CDR3 consists of 15 residues. After removal of 9 bases from V and 5 bases from J, the junction contained 11 bases not matched to a gene. The CDR3 loop is CASSRTSGIVHEQYF. DNA for the CDR3: TGTGCTAGCTCCCGGACTAGCGGGATCGTTCACGAGCAGTACTTC.

This clone occurred once. This likely comes from a read error, as the CDR3 has no conserved phenylalanine or tryptophan at its end. The chain joins TRBV4-1 to TRBJ1-2; 10 positions match TRBD1. The CDR3 spans 14 residues. V lost 1 base to trimming and J lost 8 bases; unmatched junction nucleotides: 4. Germline lookup yields CDR1 MGHRA and CDR2 YSYEKL. The CDR3 reads CASSQGQGASGYTL. Here the CDR3 DNA reads TGCGCCAGCAGCCAAGGACAGGGGGCATCAGGCTACACCCTC.

Note on this clone: A read error may produce the germline difference seen at one junction end. The chain couples TRBV11-1 to TRBJ1-1; 9 nucleotides agree with TRBD1. Per the germline V gene, CDR1 is SGHAT and CDR2 is FQDESV (reference sequence). The CDR3 extends over 14 amino acids. The CDR3 nucleotides read TGTGCCAGCAGCCTAGCAGGACAGGGGACTGAAGCTTTCTTT. Translation gives CASSLAGQGTEAFF. The full variable domain, completed using reference TRBV11-1 and TRBJ1-1, is EAEVAQSPRYKITEKSQAVAFWCDPISGHATLYWYRQILGQGPELLVQFQDESVVDDSQLPKDRFSAERLKGVDSTLKIQPAELGDSAMYLCASSLAGQGTEAFFGQGTRLTVV.

V is TRBV6-1 and J is TRBJ2-7; D unresolved. The V end was cut by 5 bases, the J end by 6 bases, with 17 bases between. Germline lookup yields CDR1 MNHNS and CDR2 SASEGT. This CDR3 has 14 residues. The CDR3 spells CASSSLFVPLEQYF. Here the CDR3 DNA reads TGTGCCAGCAGTTCCCTTTTTGTCCCCCTCGAGCAGTACTTC.

The gene calls are TRBV7-9 and TRBJ1-4; TRBD1 aligns across 11 bases. This CDR3 has 15 amino acids. V gave up 4 bases and J gave up 8 bases; unmatched junction bases: 6. The germline V gene has CDR1 SEHNR and CDR2 FQNEAQ (reference sequence). CDR3 residues: CASSYRDRGDEKLFF. In nucleotides, the CDR3 is TGTGCCAGCAGCTACAGGGACAGGGGGGACGAAAAACTGTTTTTT. The entire variable domain, with the rest obtained from reference TRBV7-9 and TRBJ1-4, is as follows: DTGVSQNPRHKITKRGQNVTFRCDPISEHNRLYWYRQTLGQGPEFLTYFQNEAQLEKSRLLSDRFSAERPKGSFSTLEIQRTEQGDSAMYLCASSYRDRGDEKLFFGSGTQLSVL.

The genes are TRBV7-3 and TRBJ2-3, with D possibly being TRBD2 (5 bases). This CDR3 has 18 residues. The germline V gene has CDR1 SGHTA and CDR2 FQGTGA. Trimming shortened V by 2 bases and J by 4 bases, and 22 bases separated the two germline ends. CDR3 sequence reads: CASSLAGGRWERPDTQYF. The DNA of the CDR3 is TGTGCCAGCAGCTTAGCCGGTGGAAGGTGGGAGAGACCAGATACGCAGTATTTT. The complete variable domain, with remaining parts taken from reference TRBV7-3 and TRBJ2-3, reads GAGVSQTPSNKVTEKGKYVELRCDPISGHTALYWYRQSLGQGPEFLIYFQGTGAADDSGLPNDRFFAVRPEGSVSTLKIQRTERGDSAVYLCASSLAGGRWERPDTQYFGPGTRLTVL.

The J gene is TRBJ2-7, the V gene TRBV6-6, with 7 bases identical to TRBD1. The CDR3 contains 14 residues. Germline trimming cut 5 bases from V and 5 bases from J; bases unmatched to any gene: 9. From germline, CDR1 is MNHNY and CDR2 SVGAGI (reference sequence). The CDR3 protein is CASSHRGRVDEQYF. CDR3 nucleotides: TGTGCCAGCAGTCACAGGGGACGGGTTGACGAGCAGTACTTC.

This sequence joins TRBV2 and TRBJ1-2; 7 bases are shared with TRBD1. The CDR3 contains 14 residues. Germline loops: CDR1 SNHLY, CDR2 FYNNEI. The ends lost 3 bases at V and 4 bases at J; junction bases unmatched: 5. CDR3 coding DNA: TGTGCCAGCAGTGAGCAGGGGGGTGGCTATGGCTACACCTTC. This gives the protein CASSEQGGGYGYTF. Combining the CDR3 with reference TRBV2 and TRBJ1-2 gives the whole variable domain EPEVTQTPSHQVTQMGQEVILRCVPISNHLYFYWYRQILGQKVEFLVSFYNNEISEKSEIFDDQFSVERPDGSNFTLKIRSTKLEDSAMYFCASSEQGGGYGYTFGSGTRLTVV.

This clone was seen once. The chain combines TRBV5-1 with TRBJ1-1, with D possibly being TRBD1 (5 bases). Germline assignment: CDR1 SGHRS and CDR2 YFSETQ. This CDR3 is 12 amino acids long. The germline V and J ends were trimmed by 4 bases and 8 bases, with 12 bases remaining between them. The CDR3 DNA reads as TGCGCCAGCAGCACGCAGGGTGCGGAAGCTTTCTTT. This encodes CASSTQGAEAFF. The whole variable domain, remainder taken from reference TRBV5-1 and TRBJ1-1, is KAGVTQTPRYLIKTRGQQVTLSCSPISGHRSVSWYQQTPGQGLQFLFEYFSETQRNKGNFPGRFSGRQFSNSRSEMNVSTLELGDSALYLCASSTQGAEAFFGQGTRLTVV.

The genes are TRBV28 and TRBJ1-3; D not certain. Trimming removed 2 bases at V and 0 bases at J, with 11 bases between. Germline V lookup: CDR1 MDHEN, CDR2 SYDVKM. The CDR3 sequence is 16 residues long. The CDR3 DNA is TGTGCCAGCAGTTTAGAACCAGATAGCTCTGGAAACACCATATATTTT. It encodes CASSLEPDSSGNTIYF.